This T cell receptor beta chain was captured by sequencing in a study of blood T cell repertoires in COVID-19. In the study overall: Specimens from acute and convalescent COVID-19 originated in the United States, Italy and Spain.

Germline lookup yields CDR1 MNHEY and CDR2 SMNVEV (reference sequence). The trim removed 4 bases at V and 8 bases at J, leaving 10 bases unmatched. The CDR3 is made up of 15 amino acids. The table came from immunoSEQ multiplex PCR; TCRdb's copy has only in-frame clones and leaves some out. The repertoire consists of around 300,000 clones, with 70% to 90% occurring once and the leading ten covering 6.3%. The sequencing sample was made of peripheral blood. This sequence joins TRBV27 and TRBJ2-1, with 8 bases fitting TRBD1. The TCR originated in a woman between 45 and 65 years old with COVID-19, enrolled during active disease. The CDR3 here is CASSSRQGLGHEQFF. CDR3 in DNA: TGTGCCAGCAGTTCCCGACAGGGGTTAGGACATGAGCAGTTCTTC.